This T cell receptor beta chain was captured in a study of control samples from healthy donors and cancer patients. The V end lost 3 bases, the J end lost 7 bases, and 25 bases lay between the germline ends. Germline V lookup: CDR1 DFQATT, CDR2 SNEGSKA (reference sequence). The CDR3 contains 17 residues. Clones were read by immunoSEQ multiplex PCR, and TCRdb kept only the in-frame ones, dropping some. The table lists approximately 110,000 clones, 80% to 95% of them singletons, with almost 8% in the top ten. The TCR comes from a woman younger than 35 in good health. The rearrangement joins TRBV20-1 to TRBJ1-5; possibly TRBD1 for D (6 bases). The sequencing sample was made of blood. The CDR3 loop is CSASDGEGGSLSQPQHF. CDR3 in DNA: TGCAGTGCTAGTGATGGGGAGGGGGGGTCACTATCCCAGCCCCAGCATTTT.